The 25 T cell receptor beta chains below were found in one sample sequenced in a study of cytomegalovirus exposure and HLA in healthy donors. The repertoire was sequenced with immunoSEQ multiplex PCR; TCRdb's copy has only in-frame clones and lacks some. The table records 250,000 or so clones, 85% to 90% of them present only once. The source material was PBMCs. Receptor source: a young man in good health and CMV-seronegative.

DNA of the CDR3: TGCGCCAGCAGACCCGGGACACCGGTTGGAGAGACCCAGTACTTC. Its protein product is CASRPGTPVGETQYF. The gene calls are TRBV10-2 and TRBJ2-5; TRBD1 might be the D (6 bases). Trimming shortened V by 6 bases and J by 4 bases, and 18 bases separated the two germline ends. The CDR3 is 15 amino acids. Germline V gene lookup returns CDR1 WSHSY and CDR2 SAAADI.

This rearrangement joins TRBV30 to TRBJ1-4, with 7 bases aligning to TRBD1. The germline gives CDR1 GTSNPN, CDR2 SVGIG (reference sequence). After removal of 4 bases from V and 8 bases from J, the junction contained 10 bases not matched to a gene. The CDR3 extends over 14 amino acids. CDR3 nucleotide sequence: TGTGCCTGGAACCGACAGGGCCCGGGGGAAAAACTGTTTTTT. Protein: CAWNRQGPGEKLFF.

V and J are TRBV10-3 and TRBJ2-7; D uncertain. The CDR3 has 14 amino acids. The germline V gene has CDR1 ENHRY and CDR2 SYGVKD. V was cut by 8 bases and J by 0 bases, with 14 bases left in between. In DNA, the CDR3 is TGTGCCATCGGAGAGACCGAGAGCTCCTACGAGCAGTACTTC. It encodes CAIGETESSYEQYF.

The chain uses TRBV15 and TRBJ2-3; tentatively, D is TRBD2 (5 bases). The length of the CDR3 is 14 residues. Germline values: CDR1 LNHNV, CDR2 YYDKDF (reference sequence). The ends were cut back, 1 base at V and 6 bases at J, with 11 bases in the middle. The CDR3 sequence: CATSRVRRGDTQYF. The CDR3 DNA sequence: TGTGCCACCAGCAGAGTGCGCAGAGGGGATACGCAGTATTTT.

The genes are TRBV2 and TRBJ2-2; 7 nucleotides align to TRBD2. J lost 6 bases, V lost 8 bases, and 6 bases had no gene match. CDR1 and CDR2 (germline): SNHLY, FYNNEI. The CDR3 runs to 13 residues. The CDR3 DNA follows: TGTGCCAGCGAGCGGGGCGGGTCCGGGGAGCTGTTTTTT. Its protein is CASERGGSGELFF.

Only one count was recorded for this clone. The chain has TRBV5-4 and TRBJ2-7; the match to TRBD2 covers 15 bases. Germline V gene sequence: CDR1 SGHNT, CDR2 YYREEE (reference sequence). The CDR3 contains 15 residues. The junction had 5 bases not matched to a gene; V was cut back by 4 bases and J by 6 bases. The CDR3: CASSGTSGRFGEQYF. As DNA, the CDR3 is TGTGCCAGCAGCGGGACTAGCGGGAGGTTCGGCGAGCAGTACTTC.

The chain is built from TRBV19 and TRBJ1-3; the D gene is possibly TRBD1 (5 bases). V lost 5 bases, J lost 1 base, and 12 bases lay in between. The germline V gene encodes CDR1 LNHDA and CDR2 SQIVND (reference sequence). This CDR3 region has 15 residues. CDR3 sequence: CASSFTAGSGNTIYF. CDR3 coding DNA: TGTGCCAGTAGTTTCACCGCAGGGTCTGGAAACACCATATATTTT. Drawing the rest from reference TRBV19 and TRBJ1-3, the complete variable domain is DGGITQSPKYLFRKEGQNVTLSCEQNLNHDAMYWYRQDPGQGLRLIYYSQIVNDFQKGDIAEGYSVSREKKESFPLTVTSAQKNPTAFYLCASSFTAGSGNTIYFGEGSWLTVV.

The chain recombines TRBV18 with TRBJ1-1; D gene uncertain. V lost 5 bases to trimming and J lost 5 bases, with 9 bases between them. Per germline, CDR1 KGHSH and CDR2 LQKENI. This CDR3 has 12 residues. This CDR3 is CASSESRTEAFF. The CDR3, as DNA: TGTGCCAGCTCAGAGTCCAGGACTGAAGCTTTCTTT.

V usage is TRBV5-1 and J usage is TRBJ1-6; TRBD1 might be the D (6 bases). This CDR3 spans 16 amino acids. CDR1 SGHRS and CDR2 YFSETQ come from the germline V gene. Trimming removed 0 bases at V and 5 bases at J, with 12 bases between. The CDR3 loop reads CASSLDRVENNSPLHF. CDR3 DNA: TGCGCCAGCAGCTTGGACAGGGTGGAAAATAATTCACCCCTCCACTTT.

The genes are TRBV14 and TRBJ2-3, with D perhaps TRBD2 (6 bases). The CDR3 has 15 residues. The V gene lost 4 bases and the J gene lost 2 bases, with 13 bases spanning the gap. Germline CDR1 is SGHDN and CDR2 is FVKESK. The CDR3 sequence: CASSLTRSITDTQYF. DNA of the CDR3: TGTGCCAGCAGCCTGACTAGATCTATCACAGATACGCAGTATTTT.

The CDR3 region has the DNA TGTGCCCTTGAGGACAGGGGGCCTCCGCAGTACTTC. It is translated as CALEDRGPPQYF. J is TRBJ2-7 and V is TRBV30, with TRBD1 matching over 11 bases. The trim removed 8 bases at V and 9 bases at J, leaving 9 bases unmatched. The CDR3 loop spans 12 amino acids. From germline, CDR1 is GTSNPN and CDR2 SVGIG (reference sequence).

The rearrangement uses TRBV15 and TRBJ1-5; no reliable D call. Germline CDR1 reads LNHNV; CDR2 reads YYDKDF (reference sequence). The CDR3 has 13 amino acids. V lost 0 bases and J 12 bases, leaving 12 bases between the germline ends. CDR3 nucleotides: TGTGCCACCAGCAGAGAGGGTGGAGAGAACCAGCATTTT. Its protein is CATSREGGENQHF.

V gene TRBV6-6 combines with J gene TRBJ2-7, with a possible D match to TRBD2 (5 bases). Germline V gene sequence: CDR1 MNHNY, CDR2 SVGAGI (reference sequence). Trimming cost V 2 bases and J 6 bases, with 5 bases left between them. This CDR3 is 11 amino acids long. This CDR3 reads CASSYGSEQYF. CDR3 DNA sequence: TGTGCCAGCAGTTACGGGAGCGAGCAGTACTTC.

This rearrangement joins TRBV5-1 to TRBJ1-6, with D possibly being TRBD1 (6 bases). Germline CDR1 SGHRS, CDR2 YFSETQ. Trimming stripped 0 bases from V and 5 bases from J, with 12 bases between. CDR3 length: 16 residues. As DNA, the CDR3 is TGCGCCAGCAGCTTGGAGCAGGGGTCGGATAATTCACCCCTCCACTTT. This gives the protein CASSLEQGSDNSPLHF.

The V call is TRBV19, the J call TRBJ1-1, with TRBD1 matching 7 bases. CDR3 length equals 13 residues. V lost 8 bases, J lost 0 bases, and 3 bases stayed unmatched. Germline CDR1 LNHDA, CDR2 SQIVND (reference sequence). The CDR3 region is CASGDRLNTEAFF. Written as DNA, the CDR3 is TGTGCCAGTGGGGACAGATTGAACACTGAAGCTTTCTTT.

This chain uses TRBV27 with TRBJ2-1; D is possibly TRBD2 (7 bases). The length of the CDR3 is 15 residues. The germline V gene has CDR1 MNHEY and CDR2 SMNVEV (reference sequence). V was shortened by 4 bases and J by 5 bases, with 15 bases between the two germline ends. CDR3 loop: CASSSLRGRDNEQFF. The CDR3 coding sequence is TGTGCCAGCAGTTCCCTGAGGGGGAGGGACAATGAGCAGTTCTTC.

This clone has only one observation. The chain uses TRBV9 and TRBJ2-6; possibly TRBD2 for D (6 bases). The CDR3 is 18 residues long. CDR1 is SGDLS, CDR2 YYNGEE, per germline. Trimming took off 3 bases at V and 0 bases at J, with 16 bases between the two ends. The CDR3 loop reads CASSGAGTGDSGANVLTF. CDR3 bases: TGTGCCAGCAGCGGCGCCGGGACGGGAGACTCTGGGGCCAACGTCCTGACTTTC.

The gene calls are TRBV4-1 and TRBJ2-3; D call uncertain. Trimming pared 4 bases from V and 1 base from J, leaving 15 bases between. This CDR3 contains 16 residues. Germline V lookup: CDR1 MGHRA, CDR2 YSYEKL. CDR3 nucleotides: TGCGCCAGCAGCCGCGGCGAGAGAACTGGCACAGATACGCAGTATTTT. It codes for CASSRGERTGTDTQYF.

This clone appeared once. The chain combines TRBV6-6 with TRBJ1-1; D might be TRBD1 (6 bases). CDR1 is MNHNY and CDR2 is SVGAGI in the germline V gene (reference sequence). The CDR3 contains 11 residues. The V and J ends lost 4 bases and 8 bases respectively, with 8 bases between them. The CDR3 region is CASSFDREAFF. The CDR3 nucleotides read TGTGCCAGCAGTTTCGACAGGGAAGCTTTCTTT.

V is TRBV2 and J is TRBJ1-1; 7 nucleotides match TRBD1. The CDR3 has 14 residues. Losses at the gene ends were 6 bases for V and 1 base for J; bases not matched to a gene: 5. Germline-derived CDR1 and CDR2 are SNHLY and FYNNEI. This CDR3 is CASRIDRENTEAFF. The CDR3 nucleotides are TGTGCCAGCAGGATCGACAGGGAGAACACTGAAGCTTTCTTT.

The chain carries TRBV7-2 and TRBJ2-2; D possibly corresponds to TRBD2 (5 bases). V gave up 4 bases and J gave up 5 bases, with 5 bases separating them. The germline CDR1 and CDR2 sequences are SGHTA and FQGNSA. This CDR3 contains 12 residues. CDR3 residues: CASSWRTGELFF. The CDR3 DNA sequence: TGTGCCAGCAGCTGGAGGACCGGGGAGCTGTTTTTT.

The rearrangement links TRBV5-4 to TRBJ2-5; 9 nucleotides agree with TRBD2. The trim removed 7 bases at V and 2 bases at J, leaving 15 bases unmatched. The CDR3 loop spans 17 amino acids. Per germline, CDR1 SGHNT and CDR2 YYREEE (reference sequence). The CDR3 bases are TGTGCCAGCGGATCAAGCGGGGGGACGAGGGGGCAAGAGACCCAGTACTTC. Protein product: CASGSSGGTRGQETQYF.

V gene TRBV28 combines with J gene TRBJ2-2, with D possibly TRBD2 on 5 matching bases. This CDR3 spans 14 amino acids. The V gene lost 5 bases and the J gene lost 3 bases, with 10 bases spanning the gap. Germline V lookup: CDR1 MDHEN, CDR2 SYDVKM. CDR3 loop: CASSPGIHTGELFF. In DNA form, the CDR3 reads TGTGCCAGCAGTCCGGGGATTCACACCGGGGAGCTGTTTTTT.

Only one count was recorded for this clone. This chain joins TRBV2 and TRBJ2-4; TRBD2 aligns across 10 bases. CDR1 and CDR2 (germline): SNHLY, FYNNEI. This CDR3 contains 17 residues. V shed 4 bases, J shed 6 bases, and the junction held 12 bases outside the gene matches. CDR3 residues: CASSVEREGPRVNIQYF. The CDR3 coding sequence is TGTGCCAGCAGTGTCGAGCGGGAGGGCCCTCGGGTAAACATTCAGTACTTC.

This clone has more than one count but fewer than ten. The chain is built from TRBV9 and TRBJ1-5; 7 bases align to TRBD1. V shed 8 bases, J shed 3 bases, and the junction held 14 bases outside the gene matches. The CDR3 is 16 amino acids. The germline V gene encodes CDR1 SGDLS and CDR2 YYNGEE. This CDR3 reads CARPYSRDSLNQPQHF. As DNA, the CDR3 is TGTGCCAGGCCTTACTCCCGGGACAGCCTCAATCAGCCCCAGCATTTT.